This T cell receptor beta chain derives from a study of T-cell reconstitution after alpha-beta-depleted transplantation in children. Ten or more counts support this clonotype. This sample's TCRbeta library carried unique molecular identifier barcodes. In TCRdb, the PCR reads were re-called with MiXCR into one record per CDR3 protein. This repertoire shows 150,000 to 200,000 distinct CDR3 sequences, about 6.4% found once; its top ten account for 3% to 3.5%. The CDR3 sequence is 16 residues long. Trimming stripped 3 bases from V and 5 bases from J, with 18 bases between. From germline, CDR1 is SGDLS and CDR2 YYNGEE.

This receptor was taken from a human donor who donated a stem cell graft to a child with Wiskott-Aldrich syndrome. The sample consisted of PBMCs from the stem cell graft donor, taken from the stem cell graft. This chain links TRBV9 with TRBJ2-1, with D possibly being TRBD2 (5 bases). CDR3 in amino acids: CASSGEAWLANNEQFF. CDR3 nucleotides: TGTGCCAGCAGCGGCGAAGCTTGGCTAGCAAACAATGAGCAGTTCTTC.